This T cell receptor beta chain was sequenced for a study of metastatic and nonmetastatic thyroid tumors. For the study at large: Where malignant and benign thyroid patients were concerned, repertoires were compared across blood and tumor or nodule tissue.

Until they underwent thyroid surgery, no patient had received any treatment. Per the study methods: For papillary thyroid cancer, a distant-metastasis classifier was constructed from CDR3 differences observed across clinicopathological groups. TCRdb re-analyzed the PCR reads using MiXCR. These V and J calls are TCRdb output, not the study's own analysis. The sample contains approximately 16,000 clones, roughly 12% of which appear only once. This clone was observed at least ten times. Antigen: not known. Germline CDR1 and CDR2: MNHEY and SMNVEV (reference sequence). V lost 4 bases, J lost 0 bases, and 15 bases lay in between. The CDR3 has 17 residues. Notes on the study in general: When malignant thyroid tumors were compared with benign nodules, TCR beta diversity was reportedly significantly higher in the malignant tumors. This held in both blood and tumor samples.

The source of this sequence is a female donor with papillary thyroid cancer or a benign thyroid nodule (not recorded which). Some clones in this sample may be carry-over from other donors' samples. The sample comprised blood. The chain has TRBV27 and TRBJ2-2; D call uncertain. The CDR3 region is CASSSLVENANTGELFF. DNA for the CDR3: TGTGCCAGCAGTTCTCTCGTCGAGAACGCGAACACCGGGGAGCTGTTTTTT.